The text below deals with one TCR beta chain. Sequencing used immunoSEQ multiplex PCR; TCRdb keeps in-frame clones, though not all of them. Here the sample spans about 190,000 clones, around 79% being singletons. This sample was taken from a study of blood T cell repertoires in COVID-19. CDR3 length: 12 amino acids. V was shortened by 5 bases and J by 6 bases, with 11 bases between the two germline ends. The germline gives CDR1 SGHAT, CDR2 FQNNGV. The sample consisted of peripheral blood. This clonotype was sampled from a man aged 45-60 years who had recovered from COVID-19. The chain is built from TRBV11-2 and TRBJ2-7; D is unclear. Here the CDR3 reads CASSPLNREQYF. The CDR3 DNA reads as TGTGCCAGCAGCCCGCTAAACCGCGAGCAGTACTTC.